This is a list of T cell receptor beta chains from one sample in a study of blood T cell repertoires in COVID-19. Produced via immunoSEQ multiplex PCR; TCRdb's table is partial and in-frame only. Seen here are about 84,000 clones, 80% to 90% observed once, and the top ten hold around 39%. The specimen was peripheral blood. The receptors were gathered from an older man with active or convalescent COVID-19. CDR3s include the opening cysteine and the closing phenylalanine or tryptophan. The order of the fields is D gene, J gene, V gene, clone size, CDR3 protein, CDR3 DNA. D genes are given only for firm matches. Size is omitted from some rows. Given values are once, few, many or a class for expanded clones.

d_call: TRBD2
j_call: TRBJ2-3
v_call: TRBV7-9
clone_size: NA
cdr3_aa: CASSLSGRSDTQYF
cdr3_nt: TGTGCCAGCAGCTTAAGCGGGAGGTCGGATACGCAGTATTTT

d_call: NA
j_call: TRBJ2-1
v_call: TRBV19
clone_size: NA
cdr3_aa: CASSRRGPYNEQFF
cdr3_nt: TGTGCCAGCTCAAGGCGGGGACCCTACAATGAGCAGTTCTTC

d_call: NA
j_call: TRBJ1-4
v_call: TRBV29-1
clone_size: NA
cdr3_aa: CSVDPGQSTTNEKLFF
cdr3_nt: TGCAGCGTTGATCCCGGACAGAGCACAACTAATGAAAAACTGTTTTTT

d_call: TRBD1
j_call: TRBJ2-3
v_call: TRBV5-4
clone_size: once
cdr3_aa: CASSLFDRGTGTQYF
cdr3_nt: TGTGCCAGCAGCTTGTTCGACAGGGGCACGGGAACGCAGTATTTT

d_call: TRBD1
j_call: TRBJ1-6
v_call: TRBV5-1
clone_size: few
cdr3_aa: CASSTGTGYSPLHF
cdr3_nt: TGCGCCAGCAGCACCGGGACAGGGTATTCACCCCTCCACTTT

d_call: TRBD1
j_call: TRBJ2-3
v_call: TRBV5-1
clone_size: NA
cdr3_aa: CASSWGQAATQYF
cdr3_nt: TGCGCCAGCAGCTGGGGACAGGCGGCAACGCAGTATTTT

d_call: NA
j_call: TRBJ1-1
v_call: TRBV14
clone_size: NA
cdr3_aa: CASSQERSGTEAFF
cdr3_nt: TGTGCCAGCAGCCAAGAAAGGTCGGGGACTGAAGCTTTCTTT

d_call: TRBD1
j_call: TRBJ1-5
v_call: TRBV19
clone_size: NA
cdr3_aa: CASSMDRAQPQHF
cdr3_nt: TGTGCCAGTAGTATGGACAGGGCACAGCCCCAGCATTTT

d_call: NA
j_call: TRBJ1-2
v_call: TRBV19
clone_size: few
cdr3_aa: CASTPRAYGYTF
cdr3_nt: TGTGCCAGTACCCCGCGGGCGTATGGCTACACCTTC

d_call: NA
j_call: TRBJ2-7
v_call: TRBV14
clone_size: NA
cdr3_aa: CASSQGSGDWVEQYF
cdr3_nt: TGTGCCAGCAGCCAAGGGTCCGGGGATTGGGTCGAGCAGTACTTC

d_call: NA
j_call: TRBJ2-6
v_call: TRBV4-1
clone_size: NA
cdr3_aa: CASSQAQTSSGANVLTF
cdr3_nt: TGCGCCAGCAGCCAAGCACAGACTAGCTCTGGGGCCAACGTCCTGACTTTC

d_call: NA
j_call: TRBJ1-2
v_call: TRBV23-1
clone_size: NA
cdr3_aa: CASSPPGVGYGYTF
cdr3_nt: TGCGCCAGCAGTCCCCCAGGGGTTGGGTATGGCTACACCTTC

d_call: NA
j_call: TRBJ1-1
v_call: TRBV7-2
clone_size: NA
cdr3_aa: CASSLSSQGWNTEAFF
cdr3_nt: TGTGCCAGCAGCTTATCGTCCCAGGGATGGAACACTGAAGCTTTCTTT

d_call: NA
j_call: TRBJ1-3
v_call: TRBV5-4
clone_size: NA
cdr3_aa: CASSHRSSGNTIYF
cdr3_nt: TGTGCCAGCAGCCACCGGAGCTCTGGAAACACCATATATTTT

d_call: TRBD1
j_call: TRBJ1-1
v_call: TRBV28
clone_size: NA
cdr3_aa: CASTYLPGQGENTEAFF
cdr3_nt: TGTGCCAGCACCTACCTGCCGGGACAGGGGGAGAACACTGAAGCTTTCTTT

d_call: TRBD1
j_call: TRBJ1-5
v_call: TRBV3-1/TRBV3-2
clone_size: NA
cdr3_aa: CASSLDRVQPQHF
cdr3_nt: TGTGCCAGCAGCCTAGACAGGGTTCAGCCCCAGCATTTT

d_call: NA
j_call: TRBJ2-5
v_call: TRBV27
clone_size: NA
cdr3_aa: CASSPQGLRGNRETQYF
cdr3_nt: TGTGCCAGCAGTCCACAGGGCTTACGAGGGAATCGGGAGACCCAGTACTTC

d_call: NA
j_call: TRBJ1-3
v_call: TRBV14
clone_size: NA
cdr3_aa: CASSQDAGGGNTIYF
cdr3_nt: TGTGCCAGCAGCCAAGACGCGGGGGGTGGAAACACCATATATTTT

d_call: TRBD1
j_call: TRBJ2-1
v_call: TRBV7-2
clone_size: NA
cdr3_aa: CASSLGTGWRSEQFF
cdr3_nt: TGTGCCAGCAGCTTGGGGACAGGGTGGAGGTCTGAGCAGTTCTTC

d_call: NA
j_call: TRBJ2-2
v_call: TRBV7-2
clone_size: NA
cdr3_aa: CASSLQGVAGELFF
cdr3_nt: TGTGCCAGCAGCCTACAAGGGGTTGCCGGGGAGCTGTTTTTT

d_call: TRBD2
j_call: TRBJ2-2
v_call: TRBV9
clone_size: NA
cdr3_aa: CASSVGRTSGGRRGTGELFF
cdr3_nt: TGTGCCAGCAGCGTAGGTAGGACTAGCGGGGGGCGACGAGGCACCGGGGAGCTGTTTTTT

d_call: TRBD1
j_call: TRBJ1-2
v_call: TRBV27
clone_size: NA
cdr3_aa: CASSSPWDSTHGYTF
cdr3_nt: TGTGCCAGCAGTTCCCCCTGGGACAGCACTCATGGCTACACCTTC

d_call: NA
j_call: TRBJ2-7
v_call: TRBV7-8
clone_size: once
cdr3_aa: CASSLVSQGQYF
cdr3_nt: TGTGCCAGCAGCTTAGTGTCTCAGGGGCAGTACTTC

d_call: TRBD1
j_call: TRBJ2-3
v_call: TRBV3-1/TRBV3-2
clone_size: NA
cdr3_aa: CASSQAGQGTGDTQYF
cdr3_nt: TGTGCCAGCAGCCAGGCCGGACAGGGGACCGGGGATACGCAGTATTTT